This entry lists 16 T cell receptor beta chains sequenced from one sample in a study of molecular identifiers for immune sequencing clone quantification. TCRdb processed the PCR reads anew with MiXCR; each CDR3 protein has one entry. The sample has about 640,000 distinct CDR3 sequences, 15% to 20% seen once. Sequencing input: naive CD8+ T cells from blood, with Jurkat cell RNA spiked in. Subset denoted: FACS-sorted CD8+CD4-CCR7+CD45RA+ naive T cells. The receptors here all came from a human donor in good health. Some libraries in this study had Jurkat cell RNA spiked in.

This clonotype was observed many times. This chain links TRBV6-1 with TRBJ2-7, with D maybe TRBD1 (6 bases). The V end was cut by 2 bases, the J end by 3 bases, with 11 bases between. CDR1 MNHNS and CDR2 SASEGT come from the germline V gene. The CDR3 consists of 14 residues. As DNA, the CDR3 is TGTGCCAGCAGTGAACCACAGGGCCACTACGAGCAGTACTTC. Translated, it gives CASSEPQGHYEQYF.

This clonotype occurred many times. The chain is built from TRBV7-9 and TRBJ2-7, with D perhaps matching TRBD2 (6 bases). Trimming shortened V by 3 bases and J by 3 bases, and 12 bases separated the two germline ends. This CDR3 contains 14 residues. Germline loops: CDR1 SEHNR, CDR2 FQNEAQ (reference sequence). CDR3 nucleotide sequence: TGTGCCAGCAGCTTTCCCGGGACTGGCTACGAGCAGTACTTC. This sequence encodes CASSFPGTGYEQYF.

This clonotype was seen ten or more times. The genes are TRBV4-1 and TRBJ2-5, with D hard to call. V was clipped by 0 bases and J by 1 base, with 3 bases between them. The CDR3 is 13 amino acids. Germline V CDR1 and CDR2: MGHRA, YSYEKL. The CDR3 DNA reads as TGCGCCAGCAGCCAAGACAGCCAAGAGACCCAGTACTTC. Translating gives CASSQDSQETQYF.

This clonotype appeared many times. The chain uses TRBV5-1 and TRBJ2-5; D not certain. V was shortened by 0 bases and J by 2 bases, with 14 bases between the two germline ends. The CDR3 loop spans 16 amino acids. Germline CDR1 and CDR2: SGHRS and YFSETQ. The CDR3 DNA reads TGCGCCAGCAGCTTGGCTCTCCTTGGGGTACAAGAGACCCAGTACTTC. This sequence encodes CASSLALLGVQETQYF.

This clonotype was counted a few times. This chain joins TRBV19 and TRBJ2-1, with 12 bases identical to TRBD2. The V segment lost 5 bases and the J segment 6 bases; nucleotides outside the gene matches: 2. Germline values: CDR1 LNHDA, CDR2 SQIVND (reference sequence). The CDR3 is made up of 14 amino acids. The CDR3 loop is CASSVLAGGNEQFF. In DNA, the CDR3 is TGTGCCAGTAGTGTACTAGCGGGGGGCAATGAGCAGTTCTTC.

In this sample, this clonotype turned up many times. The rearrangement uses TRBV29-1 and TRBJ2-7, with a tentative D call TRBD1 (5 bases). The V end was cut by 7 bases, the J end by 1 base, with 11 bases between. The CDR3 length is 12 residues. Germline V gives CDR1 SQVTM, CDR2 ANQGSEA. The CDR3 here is CSAVTESYEQYF. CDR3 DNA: TGCAGCGCCGTGACAGAATCCTACGAGCAGTACTTC.

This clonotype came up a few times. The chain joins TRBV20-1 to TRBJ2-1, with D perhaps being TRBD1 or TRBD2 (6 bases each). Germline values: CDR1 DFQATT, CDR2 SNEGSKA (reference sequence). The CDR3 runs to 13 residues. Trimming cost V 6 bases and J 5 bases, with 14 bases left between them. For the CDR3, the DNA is TGCAGTGCCCGGGGGCTGGGTCACAATGAGCAGTTCTTC. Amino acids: CSARGLGHNEQFF.

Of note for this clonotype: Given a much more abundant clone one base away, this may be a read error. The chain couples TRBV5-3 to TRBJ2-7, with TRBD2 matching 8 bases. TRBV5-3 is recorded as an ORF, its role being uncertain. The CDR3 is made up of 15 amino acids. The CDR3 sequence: CASSSKRERPYEQHF. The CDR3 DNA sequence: TGTGCCAGCAGCTCCAAGCGGGAGCGACCCTACGAGCAGCACTTC.

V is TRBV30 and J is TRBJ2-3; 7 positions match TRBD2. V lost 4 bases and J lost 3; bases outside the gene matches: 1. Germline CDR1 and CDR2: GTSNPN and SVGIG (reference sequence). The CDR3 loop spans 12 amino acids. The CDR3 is CAWTGGTDTQYF. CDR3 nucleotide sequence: TGTGCCTGGACGGGGGGAACAGATACGCAGTATTTT.

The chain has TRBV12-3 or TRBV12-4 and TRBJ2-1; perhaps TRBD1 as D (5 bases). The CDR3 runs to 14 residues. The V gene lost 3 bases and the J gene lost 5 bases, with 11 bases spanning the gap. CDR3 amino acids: CASSFLDTDNEQFF. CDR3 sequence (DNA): TGTGCCAGCAGTTTCCTGGACACAGACAATGAGCAGTTCTTC.

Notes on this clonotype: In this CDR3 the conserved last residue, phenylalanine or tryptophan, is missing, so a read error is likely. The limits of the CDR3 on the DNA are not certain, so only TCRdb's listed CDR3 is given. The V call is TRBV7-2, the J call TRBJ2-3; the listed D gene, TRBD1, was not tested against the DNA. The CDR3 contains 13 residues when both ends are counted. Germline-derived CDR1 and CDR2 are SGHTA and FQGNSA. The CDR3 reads CASSLGGADTQYS.

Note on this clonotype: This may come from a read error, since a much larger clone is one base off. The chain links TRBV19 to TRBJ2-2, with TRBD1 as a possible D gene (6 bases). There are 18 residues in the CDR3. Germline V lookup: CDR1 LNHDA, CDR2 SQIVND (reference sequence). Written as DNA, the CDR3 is TGTGCCAGTAGTACTTGGGACACCCGGTTGTCTAGCACCGGGGAGCTGGTTTTT. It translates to CASSTWDTRLSSTGELVF.

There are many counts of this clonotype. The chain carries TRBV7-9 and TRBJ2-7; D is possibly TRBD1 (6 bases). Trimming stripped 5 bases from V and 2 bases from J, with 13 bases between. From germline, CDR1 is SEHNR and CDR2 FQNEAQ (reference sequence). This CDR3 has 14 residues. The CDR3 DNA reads TGTGCCAGCAGCAAACCAGGGGTAGCCTACGAGCAGTACTTC. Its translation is CASSKPGVAYEQYF.

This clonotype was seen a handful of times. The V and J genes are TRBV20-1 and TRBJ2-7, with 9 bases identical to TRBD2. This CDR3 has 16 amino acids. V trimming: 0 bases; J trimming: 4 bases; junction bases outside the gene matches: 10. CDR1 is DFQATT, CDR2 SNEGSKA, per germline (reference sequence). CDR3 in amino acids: CSARDLGGRALYEQYF. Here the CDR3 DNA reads TGCAGTGCTAGAGATCTTGGCGGGAGGGCCCTTTACGAGCAGTACTTC.

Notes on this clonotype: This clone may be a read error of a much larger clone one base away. The chain's CDR3 is CASSTPGTGGSGADVLTF. The CDR3 coding sequence is TGTGCCAGCAGTACCCCCGGGACAGGGGGCTCTGGGGCCGACGTCCTGACTTTC. This chain connects TRBV6-2 or TRBV6-3 to TRBJ2-6; 12 bases agree with TRBD1. This CDR3 is 18 amino acids long. In germline, CDR1 is MNHEY, CDR2 SVGEGT.

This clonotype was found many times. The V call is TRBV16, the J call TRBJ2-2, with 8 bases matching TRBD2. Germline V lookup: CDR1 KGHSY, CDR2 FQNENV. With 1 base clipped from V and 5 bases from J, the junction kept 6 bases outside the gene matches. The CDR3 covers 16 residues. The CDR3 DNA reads TGTGCCAGCAGCCAATTGACTAGCGCTATGACCGGGGAGCTGTTTTTT. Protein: CASSQLTSAMTGELFF.